The 29 T cell receptor beta chains presented below share a single source sample, sequenced in a study of chemoradiotherapy in HPV16-positive cancers. The method was immunoSEQ multiplex PCR; TCRdb's version includes in-frame clones alone and lacks a portion of them. The sample contains 40,000 or so clones, around three quarters of which appear only once. The starting material was blood, obtained from a patient who underwent chemoradiotherapy. The receptors here all came from a human donor with HPV-associated anogenital cancer.

The chain employs TRBV10-1 and TRBJ1-1, with TRBD1 matching 9 bases. The trim removed 7 bases at V and 4 bases at J, leaving 10 bases unmatched. The CDR3 extends over 15 amino acids. CDR1 and CDR2 from the germline V gene are WNHNN and SYGVQD (reference sequence). CDR3 coding DNA: TGCGCCAGCAAGAGCCGGGACAGGGAGTTCACTGAAGCTTTCTTT. This codes for CASKSRDREFTEAFF.

This clone has a handful of counts. The J gene is TRBJ2-7, the V gene TRBV14, with 8 bases identical to TRBD1. V lost 0 bases, J lost 3 bases, and 4 bases stayed unmatched. The CDR3 covers 15 residues. CDR1 and CDR2 from the germline V gene are SGHDN and FVKESK. CDR3 amino acids: CASSQDWDRHYEQYF. CDR3 bases: TGTGCCAGCAGCCAAGATTGGGACAGGCACTACGAGCAGTACTTC.

This chain connects TRBV10-3 to TRBJ2-3; D tentatively fits TRBD1 or TRBD2 (6 bases each). Germline V gene sequence: CDR1 ENHRY, CDR2 SYGVKD. The CDR3 has 12 residues. Trimming removed 4 bases from V and 6 bases from J, with 8 bases in between. CDR3 protein: CAISVGGDTQYF. In nucleotides, the CDR3 is TGTGCCATCAGTGTAGGGGGGGATACGCAGTATTTT.

The chain combines TRBV19 with TRBJ1-5, with a tentative D call TRBD1 (6 bases). This CDR3 comprises 14 residues. Trimming took off 6 bases at V and 7 bases at J, with 16 bases between the two ends. Germline V CDR1 and CDR2: LNHDA, SQIVND (reference sequence). Here the CDR3 reads CASRGQGIQQPQHF. CDR3 DNA sequence: TGTGCCAGTAGGGGGCAGGGGATCCAGCAGCCCCAGCATTTT.

The gene calls are TRBV2 and TRBJ2-2; D is unclear. Looked up from germline, CDR1 is SNHLY and CDR2 is FYNNEI. This CDR3 contains 14 residues. Trimming left V 7 bases short and J 0 bases short, with 9 bases between. CDR3 sequence (DNA): TGTGCCAGCAAGGACGGTTCGAACACCGGGGAGCTGTTTTTT. Protein sequence: CASKDGSNTGELFF.

The table lists this clone with a few counts. In DNA form, the CDR3 reads TGTGCCAGCAGTGAAGATACACTACAGGGATCCTACGAGCAGTACTTC. It specifies CASSEDTLQGSYEQYF. The V and J genes are TRBV2 and TRBJ2-7, with D maybe TRBD1 (6 bases). V was trimmed by 1 base and J by 1 base, leaving 14 bases between them. CDR3 size: 16 residues. CDR1 and CDR2 (germline): SNHLY, FYNNEI.

This clone was counted a few times. V usage is TRBV7-9 and J usage is TRBJ1-2; perhaps TRBD1 as D (5 bases). Germline V CDR1 and CDR2: SEHNR, FQNEAQ (reference sequence). This CDR3 contains 14 residues. The V gene lost 1 base and the J gene lost 7 bases, with 13 bases spanning the gap. As DNA, the CDR3 is TGTGCCAGCAGCTTAGGGGACCTATTGCGTGGCTACACCTTC. It translates to CASSLGDLLRGYTF.

J is TRBJ1-2 and V is TRBV5-6; 10 bases agree with TRBD1. Germline V gene data show CDR1 as SGHDT and CDR2 as YYEEEE. Trimming removed 1 base from V and 8 bases from J; junction bases left unmatched: 11. This CDR3 is built from 16 residues. The CDR3 protein is CASSLRGRQGAEGYTF. The CDR3 coding sequence is TGTGCCAGCAGCTTGCGGGGTCGACAGGGGGCGGAAGGCTACACCTTC.

The rearrangement links TRBV5-1 to TRBJ2-1; either TRBD1 or TRBD2 may fit D (6 bases each). V was pared by 0 bases and J by 7 bases, with 20 bases between. The CDR3 sequence is 17 residues long. Germline V gene sequence: CDR1 SGHRS, CDR2 YFSETQ. This chain's CDR3 is CASSLEVGYGGQNEQFF. In DNA, the CDR3 is TGCGCCAGCAGCTTGGAGGTGGGCTACGGGGGCCAGAATGAGCAGTTCTTC.

This chain connects TRBV5-1 to TRBJ2-7; 15 positions agree with TRBD2. The J segment lost 2 bases and the V segment lost 0 bases, leaving 9 bases of the junction unmatched. This CDR3 has 19 residues. Germline CDR1 and CDR2: SGHRS and YFSETQ. The CDR3 protein is CASSLAGGTSGGRPYEQYF. As DNA, the CDR3 is TGCGCCAGCAGCTTGGCCGGGGGGACTAGCGGGGGGCGGCCCTACGAGCAGTACTTC.

The chain employs TRBV4-1 and TRBJ2-7; 12 bases align to TRBD2. The germline CDR1 and CDR2 sequences are MGHRA and YSYEKL. J was trimmed by 4 bases and V by 4 bases; bases with no gene match: 8. CDR3 length: 16 residues. This CDR3 is CASSPSITSGGYEQYF. As DNA, the CDR3 is TGCGCCAGCAGCCCAAGCATCACTAGCGGGGGGTACGAGCAGTACTTC.

The chain is built from TRBV16 and TRBJ1-5; D unclear. V was trimmed by 0 bases and J by 7 bases, leaving 10 bases between them. Germline V gene lookup returns CDR1 KGHSY and CDR2 FQNENV. The CDR3 is 14 amino acids. For the CDR3, the DNA is TGTGCCAGCAGCCAATCTTCAGAGGTACAGCCCCAGCATTTT. Encoded protein: CASSQSSEVQPQHF. The full variable domain, with the rest looked up from reference TRBV16 and TRBJ1-5, is GEEVAQTPKHLVRGEGQKAKLYCAPIKGHSYVFWYQQVLKNEFKFLISFQNENVFDETGMPKERFSAKCLPNSPCSLEIQATKLEDSAVYFCASSQSSEVQPQHFGDGTRLSIL.

The V call is TRBV6-1, the J call TRBJ2-5; no clear D gene. Germline loops: CDR1 MNHNS, CDR2 SASEGT. Deletions cut 0 bases from V and 9 bases from J, with 5 bases between. The CDR3 has 11 amino acids. Here the CDR3 DNA reads TGTGCCAGCAGTGAAGCGAAGGCCCAGTACTTC. It encodes CASSEAKAQYF.

By sample share, this clone is medium-sized (0.01 to 0.1%). This chain connects TRBV9 to TRBJ1-2; no definite D call. V lost 4 bases, J lost 4 bases, and 17 bases lay in between. The germline CDR1 and CDR2 sequences are SGDLS and YYNGEE. This CDR3 has 15 residues. The CDR3 spells CASSTTHLWGYGYTF. The CDR3 DNA follows: TGTGCCAGCAGCACCACTCATCTCTGGGGCTATGGCTACACCTTC.

The rearrangement joins TRBV5-6 to TRBJ1-1; D may be TRBD1 (5 bases). The CDR3 length is 14 residues. Germline CDR1 reads SGHDT; CDR2 reads YYEEEE. V shed 2 bases and J shed 3 bases, with 11 bases lying between them. In DNA, the CDR3 is TGTGCCAGCAGCTTTCGGTGGGGGGACACTGAAGCTTTCTTT. It is translated as CASSFRWGDTEAFF.

This clone was counted a few times. The chain carries TRBV7-2 and TRBJ1-2, with TRBD1 identical over 9 bases. Germline CDR1 reads SGHTA; CDR2 reads FQGNSA. J was trimmed by 4 bases and V by 0 bases; bases with no gene match: 3. The CDR3 sequence is 15 residues long. CDR3: CASSLAPGQGYGYTF. CDR3 sequence (DNA): TGTGCCAGCAGCTTAGCACCGGGACAGGGCTATGGCTACACCTTC. The whole variable domain, remainder taken from reference TRBV7-2 and TRBJ1-2, is GAGVSQSPSNKVTEKGKDVELRCDPISGHTALYWYRQSLGQGLEFLIYFQGNSAPDKSGLPSDRFSAERTGGSVSTLTIQRTQQEDSAVYLCASSLAPGQGYGYTFGSGTRLTVV.

By its share, this clone is medium-sized (0.01 to 0.1%). The J gene is TRBJ1-4, the V gene TRBV5-3, with D unresolved. TRBV5-3 is an ORF, with its function uncertain. The CDR3 is 16 residues long. V lost 1 base, J lost 5 bases, and 15 bases lay in between. CDR3 DNA sequence: TGTGCCAGAAGCTTGCCCCCCGGGCAGACAAATGAAAAACTGTTTTTT. As protein: CARSLPPGQTNEKLFF.

With regard to this clone: This CDR3 is also generated by other DNA sequences in the sample. The rearrangement joins TRBV7-9 to TRBJ1-5, with unresolved D. The germline V gene has CDR1 SEHNR and CDR2 FQNEAQ (reference sequence). Trimming pared 1 base from V and 6 bases from J, leaving 4 bases between. This CDR3 region has 12 residues. The CDR3 here is CASSLVGQPQHF. For the CDR3, the DNA is TGTGCCAGCAGCTTAGTTGGTCAGCCCCAGCATTTT.

This sequence joins TRBV12-5 and TRBJ1-5; TRBD1 is a possible D gene (6 bases). Trimming shortened V by 1 base and J by 7 bases, and 14 bases separated the two germline ends. This CDR3 has 15 residues. Germline V gene sequence: CDR1 LGHNT, CDR2 FRNRAP. In nucleotides, the CDR3 is TGTGCTAGTGGTTTGGGCAACACCGGACAGCAGCCCCAGCATTTT. This translates into CASGLGNTGQQPQHF.

This chain connects TRBV29-1 to TRBJ1-3; D unresolved. The CDR3 runs 11 residues. CDR1 SQVTM and CDR2 ANQGSEA come from the germline V gene. Trimming took 6 bases from V and 6 from J, leaving 9 bases between them. CDR3 coding DNA: TGCAGCGTAAGGCGGTTAAACACCATATATTTT. This codes for CSVRRLNTIYF. Based on the CDR3 plus reference TRBV29-1 and TRBJ1-3, the full variable domain is SAVISQKPSRDICQRGTSLTIQCQVDSQVTMMFWYRQQPGQSLTLIATANQGSEATYESGFVIDKFPISRPNLTFSTLTVSNMSPEDSSIYLCSVRRLNTIYFGEGSWLTVV.

The V and J genes are TRBV18 and TRBJ1-4; tentative D call: TRBD1 (6 bases). CDR1 and CDR2 (germline): KGHSH, LQKENI. The CDR3 has 15 amino acids. V was trimmed by 3 bases and J by 8 bases, leaving 16 bases between them. The CDR3 DNA follows: TGTGCCAGCTCACCCAGGACAGTTGAAGGAGAAAAACTGTTTTTT. The encoded protein is CASSPRTVEGEKLFF.

The J gene is TRBJ1-1, the V gene TRBV27; no definite D call. V dropped 2 bases and J dropped 3 bases, with 13 bases sitting between them. From germline, CDR1 is MNHEY and CDR2 SMNVEV (reference sequence). This CDR3 contains 15 residues. The CDR3 DNA is TGTGCCAGCAGTTTAGAGGCAGGAGGCCACACTGAAGCTTTCTTT. This codes for CASSLEAGGHTEAFF.

As for this clone: An end of the junction differs from the germline gene, which may be a read error. The rearrangement links TRBV7-2 to TRBJ1-2; 7 positions match TRBD1. The CDR3 spans 12 residues. The germline gives CDR1 SGHTA, CDR2 FQGNSA. The CDR3 nucleotides are TGTGCCAGCAGCTTAGCGAGGGGGCGGCTTGACTTC. Translated, it gives CASSLARGRLDF.

The chain links TRBV19 to TRBJ1-2; no clear D. Deletions cut 7 bases from V and 8 bases from J, with 17 bases between. The CDR3 contains 13 residues. CDR1 is LNHDA and CDR2 is SQIVND in the germline V gene (reference sequence). The CDR3 sequence: CASTLNPAGGYTF. CDR3 DNA: TGTGCCAGTACTCTCAACCCGGCGGGGGGCTACACCTTC.

The chain recombines TRBV5-6 with TRBJ2-7; 8 bases match TRBD2. Germline CDR1 and CDR2: SGHDT and YYEEEE. J was trimmed by 0 bases and V by 2 bases; bases with no gene match: 4. The CDR3 sequence is 15 residues long. CDR3 in DNA: TGTGCCAGCAGCTTCGGTAGCGGGGCCTCCTACGAGCAGTACTTC. Translating gives CASSFGSGASYEQYF.

This chain connects TRBV27 to TRBJ2-5; D possibly corresponds to TRBD1 (5 bases). Deletions cut 2 bases from V and 4 bases from J, with 8 bases between. Germline CDR1 and CDR2: MNHEY and SMNVEV (reference sequence). This CDR3 spans 13 amino acids. CDR3 in amino acids: CASSLIRGETQYF. DNA for the CDR3: TGTGCCAGCAGTTTAATAAGGGGAGAGACCCAGTACTTC.

This chain joins TRBV2 and TRBJ2-2; 8 positions agree with TRBD2. Germline trimming cut 6 bases from V and 8 bases from J; bases unmatched to any gene: 8. The CDR3 is 14 residues long. CDR1 is SNHLY and CDR2 is FYNNEI in the germline V gene. Here the CDR3 DNA reads TGTGCCAGCAGGCCCGGGGGGGCTGGGGGGGAGCTGTTTTTT. It is translated as CASRPGGAGGELFF.

V usage is TRBV4-3 and J usage is TRBJ2-5; D uncertain. This CDR3 is 14 amino acids long. The germline V gene has CDR1 LGHNA and CDR2 YSLEER. V lost 1 base to trimming and J lost 7 bases, with 13 bases between them. CDR3 in amino acids: CASSQGENVGTQYF. The CDR3 region has the DNA TGCGCCAGCAGCCAAGGCGAAAATGTAGGGACCCAGTACTTC.

The chain employs TRBV2 and TRBJ2-3; TRBD2 might be the D (6 bases). This CDR3 contains 13 residues. Germline CDR1 SNHLY, CDR2 FYNNEI. Trimming cost V 9 bases and J 2 bases, with 12 bases left between them. CDR3 in amino acids: CASPGLNTDTQYF. CDR3 in DNA: TGTGCCAGTCCGGGACTCAACACAGATACGCAGTATTTT.